Listed below are T cell receptor beta chains from one sample, sequenced in a study of blood T cell repertoires in COVID-19. The data were produced by immunoSEQ multiplex PCR, yet TCRdb's version contains in-frame clones alone and is incomplete. The data hold about 190,000 clones, with about 88% observed a single time. Material for sequencing was peripheral blood. The receptors derive from a woman aged 35 to 49 who had recovered from COVID-19. Both conserved end residues are part of each CDR3. A D gene is named only where the DNA matches it firmly. Part of the rows lack a size; the others show once, few, many or a class for expanded clones.

cdr3_nt: TGTGCCAGCACCCTAAGGGGGGGCTCCTACAATGAGCAGTTCTTC; cdr3_aa: CASTLRGGSYNEQFF; j_call: TRBJ2-1; v_call: TRBV28; clone_size: -; d_call: -
cdr3_nt: TGTGCCAGCAGTGAATTTCTGAGCTCTGGGGCCAACGTCCTGACTTTC; cdr3_aa: CASSEFLSSGANVLTF; j_call: TRBJ2-6; v_call: TRBV2; clone_size: -; d_call: -
cdr3_nt: TGTGCCAGCCTTGGACAGGGCGGCATTCAGTACTTC; cdr3_aa: CASLGQGGIQYF; j_call: TRBJ2-4; v_call: TRBV19; clone_size: -; d_call: TRBD1
cdr3_nt: TGTGCCAGCAGCCAAGCTAGCGGAGCATCCTACGAGCAGTACTTC; cdr3_aa: CASSQASGASYEQYF; j_call: TRBJ2-7; v_call: TRBV3-1/TRBV3-2; clone_size: -; d_call: TRBD2
cdr3_nt: TGTGCCAGCAGAAGACTAGCGGAGCAGTTCTTC; cdr3_aa: CASRRLAEQFF; j_call: TRBJ2-1; v_call: TRBV27; clone_size: -; d_call: TRBD2
cdr3_nt: TGTGCCAGCAGCTTGGTCGGGGGGAGTCAGCCCCAGCATTTT; cdr3_aa: CASSLVGGSQPQHF; j_call: TRBJ1-5; v_call: TRBV5-6; clone_size: -; d_call: -
cdr3_nt: TGTGCCAGCAGCTTCGGCGAGGGCAGGACGGCCAAAAACATTCAGTACTTC; cdr3_aa: CASSFGEGRTAKNIQYF; j_call: TRBJ2-4; v_call: TRBV7-2; clone_size: -; d_call: -
cdr3_nt: TGTGCCAGCTCACCAAACAGGGAGGAGACCCAGTACTTC; cdr3_aa: CASSPNREETQYF; j_call: TRBJ2-5; v_call: TRBV18; clone_size: -; d_call: -
cdr3_nt: TGTGCCTGGAGTGTACCCTGGGACAGGGGCAATCAGCCCCAGCATTTT; cdr3_aa: CAWSVPWDRGNQPQHF; j_call: TRBJ1-5; v_call: TRBV30; clone_size: -; d_call: TRBD1
cdr3_nt: TGTGCCACTTCGAGGGGGTCCAAAATAGGCGAGCAGTACTTC; cdr3_aa: CATSRGSKIGEQYF; j_call: TRBJ2-7; v_call: TRBV11-2; clone_size: -; d_call: -
cdr3_nt: TGTGCCAGCAGCCCCGTCAGGGCCGGGGAGCTGTTTTTT; cdr3_aa: CASSPVRAGELFF; j_call: TRBJ2-2; v_call: TRBV11-3; clone_size: -; d_call: -
cdr3_nt: TGTGCCAGCTCACCATACCGGGACAGGGGTGTGGCCGAGCAGTACTTC; cdr3_aa: CASSPYRDRGVAEQYF; j_call: TRBJ2-7; v_call: TRBV18; clone_size: -; d_call: TRBD1
cdr3_nt: TGTGCCAGCAGAACCGGGACAGGGAGGAATTCACCCCTCCACTTT; cdr3_aa: CASRTGTGRNSPLHF; j_call: TRBJ1-6; v_call: TRBV28; clone_size: -; d_call: TRBD1
cdr3_nt: TGTGCCAGCAGCGCGGGACAGGAGGCAAACACCATATATTTT; cdr3_aa: CASSAGQEANTIYF; j_call: TRBJ1-3; v_call: TRBV5-4; clone_size: once; d_call: TRBD1
cdr3_nt: TGCAGTGCTAGTTCGGACAGGAATCAGCCCCAGCATTTT; cdr3_aa: CSASSDRNQPQHF; j_call: TRBJ1-5; v_call: TRBV20-1; clone_size: -; d_call: TRBD1
cdr3_nt: TGTGCCAGCAGCTTGCGGACAACTTCAGGTTATAATTCACCCCTCCACTTT; cdr3_aa: CASSLRTTSGYNSPLHF; j_call: TRBJ1-6; v_call: TRBV5-6; clone_size: few; d_call: -
cdr3_nt: TGTGCCAGCAGTCCCGACAGGGCCCGGGGAGATACGCAGTATTTT; cdr3_aa: CASSPDRARGDTQYF; j_call: TRBJ2-3; v_call: TRBV6-4; clone_size: -; d_call: TRBD1
cdr3_nt: TGTGCCAGTAGTCTCTCCGGGACAGGGTTCTACAATGAGCAGTTCTTC; cdr3_aa: CASSLSGTGFYNEQFF; j_call: TRBJ2-1; v_call: TRBV19; clone_size: -; d_call: TRBD1
cdr3_nt: TGTGCCAGCAGCTATGACGGTCCAGGGGAGACCCAGTACTTC; cdr3_aa: CASSYDGPGETQYF; j_call: TRBJ2-5; v_call: TRBV7-6; clone_size: -; d_call: -
cdr3_nt: TGCGCCAGCAGACCCGGGACAGGGGCGTCCTTTGGGGCTGAAGCTTTCTTT; cdr3_aa: CASRPGTGASFGAEAFF; j_call: TRBJ1-1; v_call: TRBV5-1; clone_size: once; d_call: TRBD1
cdr3_nt: TGCAGCGTTCAGACAGGGGTAGGGCAGCCCCAGCATTTT; cdr3_aa: CSVQTGVGQPQHF; j_call: TRBJ1-5; v_call: TRBV29-1; clone_size: -; d_call: TRBD1
cdr3_nt: TGCGCCAGCAGCTCACAGGGTAATATGAACACTGAAGCTTTCTTT; cdr3_aa: CASSSQGNMNTEAFF; j_call: TRBJ1-1; v_call: TRBV5-1; clone_size: -; d_call: -
cdr3_nt: TGCAGTGCTAGTGTCTCAGGCCGCTCCTACGAGCAGTACTTC; cdr3_aa: CSASVSGRSYEQYF; j_call: TRBJ2-7; v_call: TRBV20-1; clone_size: -; d_call: -
cdr3_nt: TGTGCCAGCAGCCAAGCAAAAGAGCAGTACTTC; cdr3_aa: CASSQAKEQYF; j_call: TRBJ2-7; v_call: TRBV3-1/TRBV3-2; clone_size: -; d_call: -
cdr3_nt: TGTGCCAGCAGCTGGCGACTAGCGGAGACCCAGTACTTC; cdr3_aa: CASSWRLAETQYF; j_call: TRBJ2-5; v_call: TRBV7-2; clone_size: -; d_call: TRBD2
cdr3_nt: TGTGCCAGCAGCAACCGGGACTCAAACTACAATGAGCAGTTCTTC; cdr3_aa: CASSNRDSNYNEQFF; j_call: TRBJ2-1; v_call: TRBV7-9; clone_size: -; d_call: -
cdr3_nt: TGTGCCAGTGAAGGAGGCGGGAGGGCCAATGAGCAGTTCTTC; cdr3_aa: CASEGGGRANEQFF; j_call: TRBJ2-1; v_call: TRBV5-6; clone_size: -; d_call: TRBD2